This passage covers 9 T cell receptor beta chains from one sample sequenced in a study of blood T cell repertoires in COVID-19. Repertoires were generated with immunoSEQ multiplex PCR, while TCRdb's copy carries only in-frame clones and drops some. This sample carries nearly 110,000 clones, around nine tenths of them seen once, and the ten largest clones take roughly 1.3%. Sequenced: peripheral blood. These receptors originate from a woman younger than 45 with acute or convalescent COVID-19.

V and J are TRBV6-6 and TRBJ2-7; 7 bases align to TRBD2. V lost 2 bases to trimming and J lost 3 bases; unmatched junction nucleotides: 1. The CDR3 covers 13 residues. CDR1 is MNHNY, CDR2 SVGAGI, per germline (reference sequence). CDR3 residues: CASSYRGGYEQYF. CDR3 nucleotide sequence: TGTGCCAGCAGTTACCGCGGGGGCTACGAGCAGTACTTC.

The chain recombines TRBV25-1 with TRBJ2-3; no clear D gene. Trimming cost V 0 bases and J 2 bases, with 6 bases left between them. Per germline, CDR1 MGHDK and CDR2 SYGVNS. The length of the CDR3 is 14 residues. CDR3 loop: CASSEYSLTDTQYF. The CDR3 DNA sequence: TGTGCCAGCAGTGAATATTCCCTCACAGATACGCAGTATTTT.

The genes are TRBV2 and TRBJ2-2; 9 positions match TRBD1. The CDR3 is made up of 17 amino acids. Germline CDR1 and CDR2: SNHLY and FYNNEI. J lost 1 base, V lost 2 bases, and 5 bases had no gene match. The CDR3 is CASSEIGTGMNTGELFF. CDR3 bases: TGTGCCAGCAGTGAAATAGGGACAGGGATGAACACCGGGGAGCTGTTTTTT.

The genes are TRBV5-4 and TRBJ1-1, with 8 nucleotides matching TRBD1. CDR3 length equals 15 residues. Germline V gene lookup returns CDR1 SGHNT and CDR2 YYREEE (reference sequence). The J segment lost 6 bases and the V segment lost 4 bases, leaving 11 bases of the junction unmatched. CDR3 amino acids: CASSPTPDRVAEAFF. CDR3 bases: TGTGCCAGCAGCCCAACACCGGACAGGGTCGCTGAAGCTTTCTTT.

This clone is medium-sized in the sample. The chain couples TRBV4-2 to TRBJ2-6; D is ambiguous. The germline gives CDR1 LGHNA, CDR2 YNFKEQ. Trimming removed 0 bases at V and 2 bases at J, with 8 bases between. This CDR3 comprises 16 residues. CDR3 DNA: TGTGCCAGCAGCCAAGAAAGAGCGACTGGGGCCAACGTCCTGACTTTC. Its protein product is CASSQERATGANVLTF.

This clone was counted a single time. The V call is TRBV30, the J call TRBJ1-6; 7 bases agree with TRBD1. The V and J ends lost 3 bases and 10 bases, in that order; junction bases with no gene match: 18. The CDR3 loop spans 17 amino acids. Germline CDR1 GTSNPN, CDR2 SVGIG (reference sequence). The CDR3 reads CAWRPRDSRPRGSPLHF. DNA of the CDR3: TGTGCCTGGAGACCCCGGGACAGCCGACCACGGGGGTCACCCCTCCACTTT.

This clone was seen a single time. The chain links TRBV5-1 to TRBJ1-4, with TRBD1 matching 10 bases. Looked up from germline, CDR1 is SGHRS and CDR2 is YFSETQ. This CDR3 region has 15 residues. J gave up 5 bases and V 3 bases, and 4 bases lay outside the gene matches. The DNA of the CDR3 is TGCGCCAGCAGCTCCGAGGGACAGGGGAATGAAAAACTGTTTTTT. Amino acid sequence: CASSSEGQGNEKLFF.

The rearrangement joins TRBV5-5 to TRBJ2-7; D possibly corresponds to TRBD1 (5 bases). The CDR3 length is 14 residues. The V gene's germline CDR1 is SGHKS and CDR2 YYEKEE (reference sequence). Trimming removed 4 bases at V and 4 bases at J, with 15 bases between. CDR3 in amino acids: CASSRQSLPYEQYF. CDR3 nucleotides: TGTGCCAGCAGCCGACAGAGTCTACCGTACGAGCAGTACTTC. Using reference TRBV5-5 and TRBJ2-7 for the parts outside the CDR3, the full variable domain is DAGVTQSPTHLIKTRGQQVTLRCSPISGHKSVSWYQQVLGQGPQFIFQYYEKEERGRGNFPDRFSARQFPNYSSELNVNALLLGDSALYLCASSRQSLPYEQYFGPGTRLTVT.

The chain is built from TRBV14 and TRBJ1-1; D may be TRBD1 (6 bases). The V gene's germline CDR1 is SGHDN and CDR2 FVKESK. This CDR3 is built from 16 residues. V lost 4 bases and J lost 6, with 21 bases in between. The CDR3 loop is CASSRGGSGKGAEAFF. As DNA, the CDR3 is TGTGCCAGCAGCCGAGGGGGAAGTGGAAAGGGGGCTGAAGCTTTCTTT.